The next 10 T cell receptor beta chains were all read from a single sample in a study of blood T cell repertoires in COVID-19 (TCRdb year 2020). Libraries were prepared through the immunoSEQ multiplex PCR assay. Drawn from immuneACCESS, this table holds only the in-frame rearrangements with V and J called that TCRdb kept. Clones are partly lost; checked studies trace under half to an unresolved V gene and leave the rest unexplained. For this sample there are 97,000 or so clones; approximately 82% appear just once. Clones ranked in the top ten supply under 11% of the sample. The sequenced sample was peripheral blood. All receptors come from a man aged 65 to 85 with acute or convalescent COVID-19.

This clone showed up just once. The chain recombines TRBV18 with TRBJ1-3; 11 bases line up with TRBD1. V shed 0 bases, J shed 0 bases, and the junction held 10 bases outside the gene matches. The CDR3 sequence is 20 residues long. In germline, CDR1 is KGHSH, CDR2 LQKENI. CDR3 residues: CASSPPIRDRGVDSGNTIYF. CDR3 sequence (DNA): TGTGCCAGCTCACCACCGATCCGGGACAGGGGGGTAGACTCTGGAAACACCATATATTTT.

The rearrangement links TRBV10-3 to TRBJ2-5; D possibly corresponds to TRBD1 (7 bases). V gave up 10 bases and J gave up 3 bases, with 9 bases separating them. Germline-derived CDR1 and CDR2 are ENHRY and SYGVKD. This CDR3 has 11 amino acids. The chain's CDR3 is CATGGKETQYF. In nucleotides, the CDR3 is TGTGCCACAGGGGGGAAAGAGACCCAGTACTTC.

This rearrangement joins TRBV9 to TRBJ2-4, with TRBD2 matching over 7 bases. Germline V gene lookup returns CDR1 SGDLS and CDR2 YYNGEE. The CDR3 covers 16 residues. V lost 2 bases, J lost 0 bases, and 5 bases stayed unmatched. CDR3 sequence (DNA): TGTGCCAGCAGCGTTTCTAGCGGATTAGCCAAAAACATTCAGTACTTC. It is translated as CASSVSSGLAKNIQYF.

V gene TRBV28 combines with J gene TRBJ1-6; TRBD1 agrees at 10 bases. Germline V gene sequence: CDR1 MDHEN, CDR2 SYDVKM. The CDR3 totals 16 residues. Trimming removed 5 bases from V and 7 bases from J; junction bases left unmatched: 8. CDR3 protein: CASSRQGAQGNSPLHF. The DNA for the CDR3 is TGTGCCAGCAGTCGACAGGGGGCGCAAGGGAATTCACCCCTCCACTTT.

The V gene is TRBV6-5, the J gene TRBJ2-7, with D possibly being TRBD1 (5 bases). This CDR3 contains 13 residues. CDR1 is MNHEY, CDR2 SVGAGI, per germline. The V end was cut by 7 bases, the J end by 0 bases, with 10 bases between. DNA of the CDR3: TGTGCCAGCATTTCGGACAACTCCTACGAGCAGTACTTC. It yields the protein CASISDNSYEQYF.

The V call is TRBV4-2, the J call TRBJ1-1, with D tentatively TRBD1 (5 bases). V lost 1 base to trimming and J lost 5 bases, with 14 bases between them. Germline V gene sequence: CDR1 LGHNA, CDR2 YNFKEQ. The CDR3 consists of 15 residues. CDR3 sequence (DNA): TGTGCCAGCAGCCAAGCAGCCAGGGAAGTAACTGAAGCTTTCTTT. Translation gives CASSQAAREVTEAFF.

DNA of the CDR3: TGTGCCAGCAGTTCAACGGGATACCGCTACGAGCAGTACTTC. Amino acids: CASSSTGYRYEQYF. The chain joins TRBV28 to TRBJ2-7; D may be TRBD2 (5 bases). This CDR3 is built from 14 residues. Germline V lookup: CDR1 MDHEN, CDR2 SYDVKM. V lost 4 bases to trimming and J lost 3 bases, with 13 bases between them.

This clone has more than one count but fewer than ten. V usage is TRBV5-6 and J usage is TRBJ1-6, with D possibly TRBD1 on 5 matching bases. Germline lookup yields CDR1 SGHDT and CDR2 YYEEEE. With 1 base removed from V and 5 bases from J, the gap between germline ends came to 13 bases. CDR3 size: 16 residues. The CDR3 loop is CASSLSGGPNNSPLHF. CDR3 nucleotides: TGTGCCAGCAGCTTGTCCGGGGGACCCAATAATTCACCCCTCCACTTT.

The rearrangement uses TRBV7-9 and TRBJ2-1; TRBD2 matches 8 bases. The CDR3 has 15 residues. Trimming cost V 4 bases and J 5 bases; bases outside gene matches: 7. The V gene's germline CDR1 is SEHNR and CDR2 FQNEAQ (reference sequence). The CDR3 protein is CASSSNSGKHNEQFF. The CDR3 nucleotides read TGTGCCAGCAGCTCGAATAGCGGGAAGCACAATGAGCAGTTCTTC.

CDR3 protein: CASSHRPGLAERNTGELFF. The CDR3 DNA follows: TGCGCCAGCAGCCATAGACCGGGACTAGCGGAAAGAAACACCGGGGAGCTGTTTTTT. J is TRBJ2-2 and V is TRBV5-1, with 11 bases that match TRBD2. The CDR3 is 19 amino acids. Trimming took 4 bases from V and 2 from J; bases not matched to a gene: 13. Germline CDR1 and CDR2: SGHRS and YFSETQ.